This T cell receptor beta chain was sequenced during a study of CD8+CD57+ T cells in acquired aplastic anemia. It was genomic DNA that served as the template for profiling TCR beta VDJ and CDR3. TCRdb analysed the reads with MiXCR anew, one entry per CDR3 protein. The profile shows some 20,000 distinct CDR3 sequences, approximately 39% of them singletons. Concerning this clonotype: What it binds is unknown. The junction does not match germline at one end; this may be a read error.

Patients selected for sequencing had displayed CD8+CD57+ cell expansion by flow cytometry. The CDR3 extends over 15 amino acids. Germline CDR1 SGHVS, CDR2 FQNEAQ. The study's findings and limits: Between patients and controls, CD8+ Simpson's diversity did not vary significantly. Around 29 CD8+ CDR3 sequences were shared between patients and controls. Lower diversity marked CD8+CD57+ cells in patients, relative to total CD4+ and CD8+ pools.

The sample was CD8+CD57+ T cells sorted from PBMCs. As for subset: bead-enriched CD8+CD57+ effector memory T cells from SAA patients. This clonotype was sampled from a human donor with aplastic anemia. The gene calls are TRBV7-8 and TRBJ2-1; D not resolved. The CDR3 region is CASSLEEPSYDEQFF. The CDR3 DNA reads TGTGCCAGCAGCTTAGAGGAGCCCTCCTACGATGAGCAGTTCTTC.